The 16 T cell receptor beta chains reported below all come from one sample, sequenced in a study of blood T cell repertoires in COVID-19. The repertoire was sequenced with immunoSEQ multiplex PCR; TCRdb's copy has only in-frame clones and lacks some. The table has 54,000 or so clones, about four fifths seen once. What was sequenced was peripheral blood. All receptors come from a woman of 80 years or more with acute or convalescent COVID-19.

The V and J genes are TRBV10-3 and TRBJ2-7; TRBD1 matches at 8 bases. V lost 6 bases to trimming and J lost 1 base; unmatched junction nucleotides: 8. The CDR3 is 15 residues long. Germline CDR1 is ENHRY and CDR2 is SYGVKD. CDR3 sequence: CAIRADRGGSYEQYF. CDR3 nucleotide sequence: TGTGCCATCAGGGCAGACAGGGGAGGATCCTACGAGCAGTACTTC.

This chain connects TRBV14 to TRBJ1-1; no clear D gene. The CDR3 has 18 residues. CDR1 is SGHDN and CDR2 is FVKESK in the germline V gene. V dropped 0 bases and J dropped 0 bases, with 17 bases sitting between them. CDR3 nucleotides: TGTGCCAGCAGCCAAGATGGCCAGCTGGGCCGCATGAACACTGAAGCTTTCTTT. Amino acid sequence: CASSQDGQLGRMNTEAFF.

This clone was seen a handful of times. A junction boundary mismatches the germline segment, possibly from a read error. The V gene is TRBV13, the J gene TRBJ2-7, with 8 bases matching TRBD2. Germline V gives CDR1 PRHDT, CDR2 FYEKMQ (reference sequence). The CDR3 has 17 residues. In nucleotides, the CDR3 is TGTGCCAGCAGCTTAGGAGGCGGGAGGTCCCCCTCCTTCGAGCAGTACTTC. It is translated as CASSLGGGRSPSFEQYF.

This rearrangement joins TRBV4-3 to TRBJ2-1; TRBD2 aligns across 12 bases. Trimming removed 0 bases from V and 9 bases from J; junction bases left unmatched: 3. The CDR3 length is 15 residues. Germline CDR1 is LGHNA and CDR2 is YSLEER. The CDR3 is CASSQDLAGGTEQFF. The CDR3 DNA is TGCGCCAGCAGCCAAGACCTAGCGGGGGGGACTGAGCAGTTCTTC.

The rearrangement joins TRBV6-5 to TRBJ1-2, with a tentative D call TRBD1 (6 bases). Germline values: CDR1 MNHEY, CDR2 SVGAGI. This CDR3 contains 15 residues. Trimming stripped 6 bases from V and 0 bases from J, with 14 bases between. CDR3 protein: CASRLTGHSNYGYTF. The CDR3 region has the DNA TGTGCCAGCAGACTTACGGGACATTCTAACTATGGCTACACCTTC.

The CDR3 DNA reads TGTGCCAGCAGTTCGTCCGGGACAGGGTTCAATGAGCAGTTCTTC. Encoded protein: CASSSSGTGFNEQFF. V usage is TRBV6-5 and J usage is TRBJ2-1; 9 nucleotides match TRBD1. The CDR3 loop spans 15 amino acids. The trim removed 4 bases at V and 6 bases at J, leaving 7 bases unmatched. Germline CDR1 reads MNHEY; CDR2 reads SVGAGI.

This chain links TRBV10-3 with TRBJ2-7, with D possibly being TRBD2 (5 bases). The V and J ends lost 5 bases and 2 bases respectively, with 13 bases between them. The V gene's germline CDR1 is ENHRY and CDR2 SYGVKD. CDR3 size: 14 residues. CDR3 amino acids: CAISSGILTYEQYF. CDR3 coding DNA: TGTGCCATCAGTTCCGGGATCCTAACCTACGAGCAGTACTTC.

The V gene is TRBV9, the J gene TRBJ2-7, with D possibly matching TRBD1 (5 bases). This CDR3 has 14 amino acids. Trimming took off 0 bases at V and 3 bases at J, with 10 bases between the two ends. Germline CDR1 and CDR2: SGDLS and YYNGEE. The CDR3 spells CASSVEEGDYEQYF. CDR3 in DNA: TGTGCCAGCAGCGTAGAGGAAGGGGACTACGAGCAGTACTTC.

The chain links TRBV6-5 to TRBJ2-1; D uncertain. The germline CDR1 and CDR2 sequences are MNHEY and SVGAGI. Trimming left V 5 bases short and J 8 bases short, with 7 bases between. This CDR3 has 11 amino acids. The CDR3 bases are TGTGCCAGCAGTCCACGGGATGAGCAGTTCTTC. Protein product: CASSPRDEQFF.

This clone was seen only once. CDR3 DNA sequence: TGTGCCAGTAGTTCACAAGGATTCTCCGGGGACTATGGCTACACCTTC. This translates into CASSSQGFSGDYGYTF. The rearrangement uses TRBV19 and TRBJ1-2, with D unclear. Germline V gives CDR1 LNHDA, CDR2 SQIVND (reference sequence). The V end lost 5 bases, the J end lost 3 bases, and 19 bases lay between the germline ends. CDR3 size: 16 residues.

The V and J genes are TRBV9 and TRBJ1-3; unclear D gene. CDR3 length equals 14 residues. Between the trimmed V and J ends, which lost 5 bases and 1 base, there was a span of 10 bases. From germline, CDR1 is SGDLS and CDR2 YYNGEE. CDR3 nucleotides: TGTGCCAGCAGTCAAGCGGGGTCTGGAAACACCATATATTTT. Its protein product is CASSQAGSGNTIYF.

The chain recombines TRBV28 with TRBJ2-1; 7 bases are shared with TRBD2. J was trimmed by 0 bases and V by 11 bases; bases with no gene match: 4. Germline V gives CDR1 MDHEN, CDR2 SYDVKM. The CDR3 length is 13 residues. The CDR3 is CALGGSSYNEQFF. Written as DNA, the CDR3 is TGTGCCCTGGGGGGGAGCTCCTACAATGAGCAGTTCTTC.

The chain carries TRBV18 and TRBJ2-1, with 11 bases identical to TRBD2. The CDR3 loop spans 18 amino acids. The V gene's germline CDR1 is KGHSH and CDR2 LQKENI. V was clipped by 1 base and J by 3 bases; unmatched bases: 8. The CDR3 loop reads CASSPRLLAGGRYNEQFF. For the CDR3, the DNA is TGTGCCAGCTCACCACGTTTGCTAGCGGGGGGCCGCTACAATGAGCAGTTCTTC. Drawing the rest from reference TRBV18 and TRBJ2-1, the complete variable domain is NAGVMQNPRHLVRRRGQEARLRCSPMKGHSHVYWYRQLPEEGLKFMVYLQKENIIDESGMPKERFSAEFPKEGPSILRIQQVVRGDSAAYFCASSPRLLAGGRYNEQFFGPGTRLTVL.

This clone was counted a single time. The CDR3 nucleotides read TGTGCCAGCACCAAGGAAGCGGGAGGTGGAAAGACCCAGTACTTC. As protein: CASTKEAGGGKTQYF. This chain links TRBV28 with TRBJ2-5, with 9 bases matching TRBD2. CDR1 is MDHEN, CDR2 SYDVKM, per germline. After removal of 7 bases from V and 6 bases from J, the junction contained 12 bases not matched to a gene. There are 15 residues in the CDR3.

The chain has TRBV12-5 and TRBJ1-2; unclear D gene. CDR3 length equals 13 residues. Trimming stripped 4 bases from V and 3 bases from J, with 9 bases between. CDR1 LGHNT and CDR2 FRNRAP come from the germline V gene. The CDR3 reads CASGWALDYGYTF. The CDR3 DNA reads TGTGCTAGTGGTTGGGCCCTCGACTATGGCTACACCTTC.

Comments on this clone: Other DNA sequences in this specimen translate into the identical CDR3. The V and J genes are TRBV5-6 and TRBJ2-3; 9 bases agree with TRBD1. This CDR3 is built from 16 residues. After removal of 4 bases from V and 1 base from J, the junction contained 7 bases not matched to a gene. Per the germline V gene, CDR1 is SGHDT and CDR2 is YYEEEE. CDR3 residues: CASSLGTGSRTDTQYF. CDR3 nucleotide sequence: TGTGCCAGCAGCCTCGGGACAGGGTCACGCACAGATACGCAGTATTTT.